The subject of this entry is one TCR beta chain. The antigen remains unidentified. The data are from a study of T cells in Graves' hyperthyroidism and ophthalmopathy. The CDR3 is 14 amino acids. The germline CDR1 and CDR2 sequences are KGHDR and SFDVKD. Trimming took 9 bases from V and 4 from J; bases not matched to a gene: 9. It was RNA transcripts that yielded the amplified TCR beta CDR3 regions. HTBI primers drove first-round RT-PCR of the TCR CDR3. From the multiplex PCR reads, TCRdb called clonotypes with MiXCR, one entry per CDR3 protein. Among about 540,000 distinct CDR3 sequences listed, 35% to 55% were seen once. Patients aged 18 to 65 had newly diagnosed hyperthyroidism of under 2 months' duration. Study-level findings and limits: Most thyroid clonotypes expanded above 0.001 appeared in blood too.

The sequence derives from a woman aged 18-30 years with Graves' hyperthyroidism. The rearrangement links TRBV24-1 to TRBJ1-2, with 8 bases matching TRBD1. Sequencing used peripheral blood or thyroid tissue (not recorded which). CDR3 nucleotides: TGTGCCACCCCTCCTAGGACAGGGACCTATGGCTACACCTTC. It codes for CATPPRTGTYGYTF.